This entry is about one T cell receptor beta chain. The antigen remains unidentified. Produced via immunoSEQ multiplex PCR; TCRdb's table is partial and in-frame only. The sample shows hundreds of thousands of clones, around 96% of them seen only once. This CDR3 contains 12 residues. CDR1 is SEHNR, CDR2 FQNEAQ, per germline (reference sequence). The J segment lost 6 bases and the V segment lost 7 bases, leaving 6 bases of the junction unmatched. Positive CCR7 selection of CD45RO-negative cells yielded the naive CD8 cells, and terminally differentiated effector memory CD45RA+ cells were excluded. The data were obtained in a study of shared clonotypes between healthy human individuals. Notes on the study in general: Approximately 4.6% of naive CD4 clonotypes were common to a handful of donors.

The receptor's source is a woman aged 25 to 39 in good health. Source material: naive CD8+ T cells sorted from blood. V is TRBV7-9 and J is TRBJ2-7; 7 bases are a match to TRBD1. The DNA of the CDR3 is TGTGCCAGCACCTCCTCAGGGGGCGAGCAGTACTTC. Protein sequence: CASTSSGGEQYF.